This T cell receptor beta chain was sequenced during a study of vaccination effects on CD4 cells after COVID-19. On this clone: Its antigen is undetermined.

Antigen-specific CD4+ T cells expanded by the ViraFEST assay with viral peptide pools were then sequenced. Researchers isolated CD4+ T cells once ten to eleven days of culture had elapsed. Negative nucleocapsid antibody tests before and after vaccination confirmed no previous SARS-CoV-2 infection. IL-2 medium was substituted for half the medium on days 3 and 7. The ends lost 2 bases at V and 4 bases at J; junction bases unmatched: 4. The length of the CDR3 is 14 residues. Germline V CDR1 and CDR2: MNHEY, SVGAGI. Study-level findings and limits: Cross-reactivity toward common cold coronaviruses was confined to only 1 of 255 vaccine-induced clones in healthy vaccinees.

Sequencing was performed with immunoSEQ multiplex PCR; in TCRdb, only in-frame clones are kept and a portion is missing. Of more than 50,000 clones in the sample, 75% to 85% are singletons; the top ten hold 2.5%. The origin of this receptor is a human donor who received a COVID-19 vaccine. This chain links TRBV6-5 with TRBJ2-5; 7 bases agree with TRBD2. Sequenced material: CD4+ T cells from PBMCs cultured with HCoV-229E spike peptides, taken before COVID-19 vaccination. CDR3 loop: CASSYPGGGETQYF. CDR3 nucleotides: TGTGCCAGCAGTTACCCGGGGGGTGGAGAGACCCAGTACTTC.